The sequence of this T cell receptor beta chain was determined in a study of cytomegalovirus exposure and HLA in healthy donors (TCRdb year 2017). About the study as a whole: An earlier analysis of about 560 of the donors reported under 300 Gb of sequence data and about 120 million unique TCR beta sequences obtained from about 170 million T cells. An early release that covered around 590 HLA-typed donors contained about 290 gigabases of sequencing data and approximately 85 million unique TCR sequences. In a later genetic analysis, genome-wide SNP genotypes for about 60% of the 666 donors were used, and that subset was treated as a discovery cohort. Roughly 5 DR-DQ haplotypes were treated as single units for association and clustering because of strong linkage in the cohort. Donor age, sex, ethnicity and CMV serostatus were compiled alongside the repertoire data. HLA typing covered class I and class II loci at four-digit resolution. Among some 410 genotyped donors of the cohort, an average of about 240,000 unique TCR beta nucleotide sequences was sequenced per donor, of which about 18% were non-productive. In addition to the first cohort of 650 to 800 subjects, a separate validation cohort of 120 different subjects was used. Of the 300 to 500 genotyped donors, 81% were placed in the genetic ancestry cluster associated with self-reported Caucasian donors. All discovery cohort repertoires had been generated on a single sequencing platform. Typing coverage differed by locus: A, B, C, DRB1 and DQB1 were typed in about 629-630 donors, DQA1 in 522, DPA1 in 600 to 610, and DPB1 in just under 480. The aim of the study was to test whether cataloging public T cell receptors could identify signatures of past pathogen exposure. In the later analysis, no new phenotypic data were used to find candidate immune exposures; instead, reliance was placed on TCR beta sequences and their occurrence across donors. In an earlier analysis of 500 to 650 of the donors, high-throughput TCR beta sequencing was used to judge whether each TCR beta V gene segment behaved as functional or pseudogenic. The study profiled the T cell repertoires of approximately 700 subjects by immunosequencing and related them to cytomegalovirus serostatus. The study combined high-throughput TCR immunosequencing, statistical association of individual TCRs with disease status, and machine learning to predict cytomegalovirus infection status. To study patterns of TCR occurrence, a later analysis re-analyzed previously published TCR beta repertoires from more than 550 donors and added high-resolution HLA genotyping.

The cohort comprised approximately 700 healthy bone marrow donors. At the time of sampling, all cohort members were nominally healthy, though unrecorded immune exposures were likely present. The donor was CMV seronegative and belonged to the group of approximately 320 seronegative cohort members. Every donor gave a peripheral blood sample, and the peripheral blood mononuclear cells from that sample were used for TCR beta sequencing. Genomic DNA extraction from the blood cell samples was performed with the Qiagen DNeasy Blood Extraction Kit. The trim is 4 bases for V and 2 bases for J, with a gap of 8 bases between the germline ends. As encoded in the germline V gene (reference sequence), CDR1 is LNHDA while CDR2 is SQIVND. The cysteine opens and the phenylalanine closes a CDR3 of 14 amino acids. Only the CDR3 DNA stays, 42 bases, in frame from base 1. Libraries came from the immunoSEQ multiplex PCR assay. A mixture of 60 forward primers for TCR Vbeta segments and 13 reverse primers for TCR Jbeta segments was used in the multiplex PCR. Amplification of the CDR3 region of rearranged TCR beta genes was performed with a multiplex PCR assay on genomic DNA. On the Illumina HiSeq System, the amplified TCR beta libraries were sequenced as 87-base-pair reads. As for how the authors treated the data: In a later analysis, approximately 74 million unique TCR beta chains were counted across the approximately 670 repertoires, and around 10 million of these chains were shared by at least two donors. Raw reads were error-corrected and collapsed into unique sequences with a nearest-neighbor algorithm that merged closely related sequences to remove PCR and sequencing errors. CDR3 sequences were aligned to IMGT reference sequences to assign V, D and J gene segments. For a sequence to be retained, a match of at least six nucleotides was required to both a V gene segment and a J gene segment. Rearrangements were classified as productive when the CDR3 lacked stop codons and remained in frame with V and J, and all other rearrangements were classified as non-productive. CDR3 was defined according to IMGT convention as the region running from the second conserved V-encoded cysteine to the conserved J-encoded phenylalanine. In an earlier analysis of roughly 580 of the donors, sequences lacking an unambiguous match to a single V gene segment were excluded. An earlier analysis of fewer than 750 of the donors classified V segments as functional when productive rearrangements were above 56.7% and as segregating when the standard deviation between donors was above 5%. A statistical classification framework was built to diagnose cytomegalovirus status from the catalog of TCR beta chain sequences. V and J gene assignment, in a later analysis, came from comparing TCR nucleotide sequences with IMGT/GENE-DB human TR gene sequences. The TCRdist pipeline was used in a later analysis to assign CDR3 sequences and most-parsimonious VDJ recombination scenarios. A later analysis defined each TCR beta chain by its CDR3 amino acid sequence plus V-gene family, and excluded reads lacking a unique V-gene family. To address suspected cross-contamination and a sequencing artifact, a later analysis removed around 590 highly shared, low-generation-probability nucleotide sequences. In a later analysis, a clonal expansion index for each public chain was calculated from normalized within-repertoire ranks of inferred template counts. In a later analysis, generation probabilities were computed using a VDJ recombination model fitted to out-of-frame rearrangements, and the results were checked against IGoR. In a later analysis, hypergeometric tests were used to score TCR-TCR, TCR-HLA and TCR-CMV co-occurrence, with a repertoire-size bias correction applied to TCR pairs. To estimate false discovery rates, a later analysis permuted the HLA or CMV assignments 20 times. In a later analysis, co-occurring TCRs were grouped with DBSCAN, and TCRdist sequence similarity was added when clustering was performed within HLA-allele-positive subsets. For co-occurrence clustering, repertoires with fewer than 30,000 or more than 120,000 public chains were excluded, along with roughly five repertoires with anomalous nucleotide sharing. Imported from immuneACCESS, the table was reduced by TCRdb to in-frame sequences with V and J called. These copies leave out some clones; in studies compared against another copy, an unresolved V gene accounts for under half, and the cause of the remainder is not known. V and J calls and clone size are those listed in that table; D and trimming were worked out from the DNA. This sample is represented by fewer than 100,000 clones; about four fifths of them were singletons. Jointly, the top ten make up under 4% of the sample.

Study-wide conclusions, independent of this receptor: While some public TCRs were present in many individuals, most TCR sequences turned up only very rarely across donors. Correlated functional status among segregating V segments might be attributable to linkage disequilibrium, but an unknown experimental factor could not be ruled out. A later genetic analysis associated a missense DCLRE1C variant with V-gene and J-gene trimming of TCR beta chains, and an independent cohort replicated the association. Three of the identified cytomegalovirus-associated TCR beta chains were confirmed in vitro to be specific for cytomegalovirus antigens. A cluster of highly shared sequence variants was judged likely to be a technical artifact of the sequencing pipeline. According to the authors, the approach could potentially be generalized to other disease states and immunological phenotypes. Because HLA typing was unavailable for some donors at each locus, only the typed subset was used in association tests. The earlier analysis of approximately 590 of the donors excluded roughly 16 rarely observed V segments, including chromosome 9 orphons, because counts were too low. CMV serostatus was the only immune exposure information available for the cohort. Some IMGT-functional V segments, including TRBV6-2 and TRBV6-3, could not be distinguished by the 87-base-pair reads and were therefore excluded. According to a later analysis, parvovirus B19, influenza, CMV and Epstein-Barr virus appeared linked to several top co-occurrence clusters. A further reported finding was that TCR beta sequences accurately predicted the HLA-A and HLA-B alleles for most subjects in the first cohort. Cytomegalovirus status was reported to be diagnosed by the classifier with high specificity and sensitivity in both the original and validation cohorts. This cohort had only TCR beta chains sequenced, and the lack of alpha or paired-chain data limited which features could be detected. A total of fewer than 200 TCR beta chains were listed by the study as associated with cytomegalovirus. Compared with equally common non-associated chains, HLA-associated TCR beta chains in a later analysis were more clonally expanded and had lower generation probabilities. At a false discovery rate of 0.05, a later analysis linked fewer than 20,000 TCR beta sequences to specific HLA alleles. Most CMV-associated TCR beta chains appeared to be HLA-restricted in a later analysis, and the HLA associations seemed to be driven largely by CMV exposure. In an earlier analysis of some 550 of the donors, most TCR beta V segments were observed in productive rearrangements about 87% or about 30% of the time, broadly matching IMGT annotations. A later genetic analysis reported fewer N-insertions in productive TCRs among donors in an Asian-associated ancestry cluster than the approximately 700-donor mean. Strong co-occurrence of HLA alleles, especially DR and DQ, made assigning TCR associations to individual alleles difficult. According to a later analysis, TCR association rates differed among HLA loci, with DRB1 alleles showing the most associated TCRs and HLA-C alleles showing the fewest. The presence/absence analyses assumed that sequencing depth was roughly uniform across donors, and that assumption may not be true.

As concerns this clone: What this receptor recognizes is not known. The input lacks base qualities; no much larger clone sits a single base away.

The receptor was derived from a woman between 40 and 55 years old in good health and CMV-seronegative. The sample taken for sequencing was PBMCs. The V gene is TRBV19 and the J gene is TRBJ2-2; a tentative D match to TRBD1 spans 5 bases. The CDR3 reads CASSTDRNTGELFF. Read as DNA, the sequence is TGTGCCAGTAGTACAGACAGAAACACCGGGGAGCTGTTTTTT.